The present entry profiles one T cell receptor beta chain with its context. The data originate from a study of control samples from healthy donors and cancer patients. Trimming left V 2 bases short and J 4 bases short, with 8 bases between. The CDR3 is made up of 13 amino acids. CDR1 and CDR2 from the germline V gene are SGHRS and YFSETQ. Sequenced by immunoSEQ multiplex PCR; TCRdb stores in-frame clones only, minus some. This sample has under 450,000 clones; around 90% occur once, and the top ten carry more than 6%. Sequences were obtained from PBMCs. This chain links TRBV5-1 with TRBJ2-3; D remains unclear. The origin of this receptor is a man aged 40-49 years with head and neck cancer. This CDR3 reads CASSFHVSDTQYF. In DNA, the CDR3 is TGCGCCAGCAGCTTCCACGTGTCAGATACGCAGTATTTT.